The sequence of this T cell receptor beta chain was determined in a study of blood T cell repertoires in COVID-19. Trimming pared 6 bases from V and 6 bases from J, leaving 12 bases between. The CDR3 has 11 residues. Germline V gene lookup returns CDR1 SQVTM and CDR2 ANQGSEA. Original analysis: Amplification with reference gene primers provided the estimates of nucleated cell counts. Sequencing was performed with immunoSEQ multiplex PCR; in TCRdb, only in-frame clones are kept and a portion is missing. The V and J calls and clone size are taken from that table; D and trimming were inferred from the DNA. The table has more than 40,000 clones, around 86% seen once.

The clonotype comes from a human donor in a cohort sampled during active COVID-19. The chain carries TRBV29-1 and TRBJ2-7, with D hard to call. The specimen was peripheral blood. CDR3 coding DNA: TGCAGCGTGGGCCTCCTCGGCGAGCAGTACTTC. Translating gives CSVGLLGEQYF.